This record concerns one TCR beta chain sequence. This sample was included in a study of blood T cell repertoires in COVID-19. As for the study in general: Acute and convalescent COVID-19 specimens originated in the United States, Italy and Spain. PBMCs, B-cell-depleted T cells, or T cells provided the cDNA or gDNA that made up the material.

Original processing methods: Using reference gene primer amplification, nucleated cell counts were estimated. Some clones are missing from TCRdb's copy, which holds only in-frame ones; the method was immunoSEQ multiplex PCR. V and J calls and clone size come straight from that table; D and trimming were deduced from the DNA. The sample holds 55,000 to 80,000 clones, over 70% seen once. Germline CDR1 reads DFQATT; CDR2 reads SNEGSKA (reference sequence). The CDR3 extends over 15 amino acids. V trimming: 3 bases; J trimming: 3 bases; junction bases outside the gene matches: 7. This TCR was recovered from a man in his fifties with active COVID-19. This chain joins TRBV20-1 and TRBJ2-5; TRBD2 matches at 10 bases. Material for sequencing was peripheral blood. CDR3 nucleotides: TGCAGTGCTAGTTTAACTAGCGGGGCCAAAGAGACCCAGTACTTC. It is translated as CSASLTSGAKETQYF.